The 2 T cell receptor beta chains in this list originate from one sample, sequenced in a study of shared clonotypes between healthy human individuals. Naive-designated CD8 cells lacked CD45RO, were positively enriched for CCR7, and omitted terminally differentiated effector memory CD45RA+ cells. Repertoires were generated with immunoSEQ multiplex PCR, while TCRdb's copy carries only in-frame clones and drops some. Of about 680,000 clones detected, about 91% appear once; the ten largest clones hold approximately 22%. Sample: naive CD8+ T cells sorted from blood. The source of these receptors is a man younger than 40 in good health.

The CDR3 bases are TGTGCCAGCAGCCCCCGACTAGCGGGACACGAGCAGTACTTC. Its translation is CASSPRLAGHEQYF. The rearrangement uses TRBV7-6 and TRBJ2-7; 11 nucleotides match TRBD2. CDR1 and CDR2 from the germline V gene are SGHVS and FNYEAQ. Unmatched junction bases numbered 5, after V lost 5 bases and J lost 5 bases. The CDR3 loop spans 14 amino acids. Drawing the rest from reference TRBV7-6 and TRBJ2-7, the complete variable domain is GAGVSQSPRYKVTKRGQDVALRCDPISGHVSLYWYRQALGQGPEFLTYFNYEAQQDKSGLPNDRFSAERPEGSISTLTIQRTEQRDSAMYRCASSPRLAGHEQYFGPGTRLTVT.

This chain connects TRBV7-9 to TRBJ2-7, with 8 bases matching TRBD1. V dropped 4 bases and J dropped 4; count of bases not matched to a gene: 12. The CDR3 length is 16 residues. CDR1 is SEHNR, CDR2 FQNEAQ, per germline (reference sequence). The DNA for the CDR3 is TGTGCCAGCAGCTCAGGACAGGGAAGCCGCGGGTACGAGCAGTACTTC. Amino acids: CASSSGQGSRGYEQYF.